This T cell receptor beta chain emerged from a study of blood T cell repertoires in COVID-19. Data came from immunoSEQ multiplex PCR; TCRdb stores just in-frame clones and leaves some out. Here the sample spans hundreds of thousands of clones, 70% to 90% being singletons. V gave up 4 bases and J gave up 6 bases, with 21 bases separating them. The CDR3 contains 15 residues. Germline V gives CDR1 SQVTM, CDR2 ANQGSEA. This TCR was sampled from a woman between 18 and 29 years old who had recovered from COVID-19. Sequencing was done on a sample of peripheral blood. The chain is built from TRBV29-1 and TRBJ1-1; TRBD1 is a possible D gene (5 bases). CDR3: CSVVVAQGGPAEAFF. The CDR3 nucleotides are TGCAGCGTTGTGGTCGCTCAGGGAGGACCCGCTGAAGCTTTCTTT.